This TCR beta chain was recorded in a study of control samples from healthy donors and cancer patients. Sequenced by immunoSEQ multiplex PCR; TCRdb stores in-frame clones only, minus some. Altogether fewer than 500,000 clones are present, 90% being singletons, with the ten largest covering more than 6%. The trim removed 7 bases at V and 1 base at J, leaving 6 bases unmatched. The CDR3 has 14 residues. Per the germline V gene, CDR1 is MNHEY and CDR2 is SMNVEV (reference sequence). This clonotype was obtained from a middle-aged man with head and neck cancer. The chain has TRBV27 and TRBJ2-7; 8 nucleotides align to TRBD1. Sequenced input: PBMCs. The CDR3 is CASNDRGSSYEQYF. CDR3 in DNA: TGTGCCAGCAATGACAGGGGTAGTTCCTACGAGCAGTACTTC.